This T cell receptor beta chain was profiled in a study of cytomegalovirus exposure and HLA in healthy donors. The wider study: HLA-typed donors were the source of tens of millions of unique TCRs, which an early data release held. Overall study findings and caveats: Some V segments (TRBV6-2 and TRBV6-3 among them) were excluded as indistinguishable. Reportedly, cytomegalovirus status was diagnosed with high sensitivity and specificity.

In regard to this clone: Antigen specificity is unknown.

The ends were cut back, 6 bases at V and 0 bases at J, with 22 bases in the middle. The CDR3 length is 18 residues. Germline V gene data show CDR1 as SGHRS and CDR2 as YFSETQ. This PCR relied on a set of 60 Vbeta primers and 13 Jbeta primers. Sequencing was performed with immunoSEQ multiplex PCR; in TCRdb, only in-frame clones are kept and a portion is missing. The sample lists 150,000 to 200,000 clones; about four fifths were seen once. The clonotype comes from a woman aged 18 to 35 in good health and CMV-seronegative. The specimen sequenced was PBMCs. The rearrangement joins TRBV5-1 to TRBJ2-4; D perhaps matches TRBD2 (6 bases). The CDR3 coding sequence is TGCGCCAGCACCCCTGCCTCCCCCGGGAGAGGAGCCAAAAACATTCAGTACTTC. This translates into CASTPASPGRGAKNIQYF.